The sequence of this TCR beta chain was determined in a study of memory CD4+ T cells and cytomegalovirus serostatus. Findings and limits, study-wide: The CMV-associated TCR signature appears largely within the CD4+ memory repertoire. About 40% of the roughly 160 known CMV-associated TCRbeta sequences appeared in CD4+ memory.

Only in-frame clones appear in the TCRdb table, and some are missing; sequencing was by immunoSEQ multiplex PCR. The table lists tens of thousands of clones, 65% to 80% of them singletons. As concerns this clone: What it recognizes is unknown.

Germline V lookup: CDR1 GTSNPN, CDR2 SVGIG (reference sequence). This CDR3 has 14 residues. The V gene end was trimmed by 3 bases and the J gene end by 5 bases; junction bases not matched to a gene: 6. Single viable CD3+CD4+CD8-CD45RO+ cells were sorted as the memory CD4+ T cells. J is TRBJ1-2 and V is TRBV30; TRBD1 matches at 10 bases. What was sequenced was memory CD4+ T cells from blood. The receptor was derived from an adult in good health and CMV-seropositive. The CDR3 reads CAWRRTGGLYGYTF. The CDR3 DNA reads as TGTGCCTGGAGACGGACAGGGGGGCTGTATGGCTACACCTTC.